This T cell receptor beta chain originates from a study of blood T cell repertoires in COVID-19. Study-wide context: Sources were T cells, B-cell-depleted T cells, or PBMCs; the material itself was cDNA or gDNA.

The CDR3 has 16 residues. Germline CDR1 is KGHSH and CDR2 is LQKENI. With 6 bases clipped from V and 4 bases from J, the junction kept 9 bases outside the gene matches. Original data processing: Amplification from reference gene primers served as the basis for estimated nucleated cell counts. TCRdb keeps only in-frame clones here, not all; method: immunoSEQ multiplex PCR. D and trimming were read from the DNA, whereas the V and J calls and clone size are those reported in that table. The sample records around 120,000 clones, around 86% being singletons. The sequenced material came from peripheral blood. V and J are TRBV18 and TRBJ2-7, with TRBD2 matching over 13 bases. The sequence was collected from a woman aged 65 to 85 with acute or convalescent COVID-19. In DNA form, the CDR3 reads TGTGCCAGCTCCGCACTAGCGGGGGGGCCGGGGTACGAGCAGTACTTC. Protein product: CASSALAGGPGYEQYF.